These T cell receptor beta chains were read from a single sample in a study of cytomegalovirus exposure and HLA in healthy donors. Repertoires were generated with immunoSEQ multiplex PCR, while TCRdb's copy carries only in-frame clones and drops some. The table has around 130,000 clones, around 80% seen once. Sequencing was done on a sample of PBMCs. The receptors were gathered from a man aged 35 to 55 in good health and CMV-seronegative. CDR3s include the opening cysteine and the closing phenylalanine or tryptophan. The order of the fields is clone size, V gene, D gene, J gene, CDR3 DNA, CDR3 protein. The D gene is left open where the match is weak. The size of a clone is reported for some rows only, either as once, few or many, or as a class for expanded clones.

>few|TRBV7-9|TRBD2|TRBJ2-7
TGTGCCAGCAGCCCGCGACTAGCGGCCCCGGGGGAGCAGTACTTC
CASSPRLAAPGEQYF
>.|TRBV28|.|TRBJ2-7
TGTGCCAGCAGTTTCAGGGGGGTAATTTCCTACGAGCAGTACTTC
CASSFRGVISYEQYF
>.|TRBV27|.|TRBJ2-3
TGTGCCAGCAGTTTATTAGCTATGAGCAGATCTAGCACAGATACGCAGTATTTT
CASSLLAMSRSSTDTQYF
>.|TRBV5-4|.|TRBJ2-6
TGTGCCAGCAGCTTCATCTCCTCTGGGGCCAACGGCCTGACTTTC
CASSFISSGANGLTF
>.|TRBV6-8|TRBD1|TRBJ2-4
TGTGCCAGCAGTTACTCGGACAGGGGGCGAGGAGAAAACATTCAGTACTTC
CASSYSDRGRGENIQYF
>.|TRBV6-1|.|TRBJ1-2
TGTGCCAGCAGCCCTGGAAACAACGGGGGCTACACCTTC
CASSPGNNGGYTF
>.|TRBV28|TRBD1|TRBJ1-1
TGTGCCAGCAGTTACAGGGGTGGAACTGAAGCTTTCTTT
CASSYRGGTEAFF
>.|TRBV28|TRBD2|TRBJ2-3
TGTGCCATCGACCCTGGGACTAGCGGGTTAAATACGCAGTATTTT
CAIDPGTSGLNTQYF
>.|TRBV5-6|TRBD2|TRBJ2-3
TGTGCCAGCAGCCCACGGCCTAGCGGGGCTCCGGATACGCAGTATTTT
CASSPRPSGAPDTQYF
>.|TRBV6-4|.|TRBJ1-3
TGTGCCAGCATGATAGAACCACGCGACTCTGGAAACACCATATATTTT
CASMIEPRDSGNTIYF
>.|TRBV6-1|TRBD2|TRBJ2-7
TGTGCCAGCAGTGGACTAGCGGGGAGGTTGGACGAGCAGTACTTC
CASSGLAGRLDEQYF
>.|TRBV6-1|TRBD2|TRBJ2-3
TGTGCCAGCAGTGAGGGGGCGGGAGGAGGCACAGATACGCAGTATTTT
CASSEGAGGGTDTQYF
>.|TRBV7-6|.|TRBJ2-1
TGTGCCAGCAGCGCGCAGGGGTTACATTCGATCTTC
CASSAQGLHSIF
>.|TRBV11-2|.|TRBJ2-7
TGTGCCAGCAGCTTAGATCCGACAGGGAGGACGAGGTTATACGAGCAGTACTTC
CASSLDPTGRTRLYEQYF
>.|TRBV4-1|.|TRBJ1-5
TGCGCCAGCAGCCAAGAAGTAGGGGGGGATAGCAATCAGCCCCAGCATTTT
CASSQEVGGDSNQPQHF
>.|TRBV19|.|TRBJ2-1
TGTGCCAGTAGTATTTCAGGGCTGCACAGCAATGAGCAGTTCTTC
CASSISGLHSNEQFF
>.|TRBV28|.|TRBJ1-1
TGTGCCAGCAGTAATCGTGTGAACACTGAAGCTTTCTTT
CASSNRVNTEAFF
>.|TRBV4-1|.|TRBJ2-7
TGCGCCAGCAGCCCCTTTGAGGGATCCTACGAGCAGTACTTC
CASSPFEGSYEQYF
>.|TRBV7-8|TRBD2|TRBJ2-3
TGTGCCAGCAGCACCCGGACTAGCGGGAGGGCCGGCACAGATACGCAGTATTTT
CASSTRTSGRAGTDTQYF
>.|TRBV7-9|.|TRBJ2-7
TGTGCCAGCAGCTTAAACTCTCGGGGCTACGAGCAGTACTTC
CASSLNSRGYEQYF
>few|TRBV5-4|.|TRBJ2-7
TGTGCCAGCAGCTTGGACAGCACCTACGAGCAGTACTTC
CASSLDSTYEQYF
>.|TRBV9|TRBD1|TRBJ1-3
TGTGCCAGCAGCGTAGCAGGGGGCCCCTCTGGAAACACCATATATTTT
CASSVAGGPSGNTIYF
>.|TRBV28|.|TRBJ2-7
TGTGCCAGCAGTACCCATAGCGGCCCCTACGAGCAGTACTTC
CASSTHSGPYEQYF
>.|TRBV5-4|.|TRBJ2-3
TGTGCCAGCAGCTTGGCCGGTGGGGGGGGCGCAGATACGCAGTATTTT
CASSLAGGGGADTQYF
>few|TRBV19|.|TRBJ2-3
TGTGCCAGTAGTCCCCAGACTAGCACAGATACGCAGTATTTT
CASSPQTSTDTQYF
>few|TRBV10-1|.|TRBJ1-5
TGCGCCAGCGGTCTCGTCTCGTGGGTAAGGGAGGGCCTGAGGTATGGGAATCAGCCCCAGCATTTT
CASGLVSWVREGLRYGNQPQHF
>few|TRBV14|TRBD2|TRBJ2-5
TGTGCCAGCAGCCAAGCGGGACTAGCGGGGATATTGTACTTC
CASSQAGLAGILYF
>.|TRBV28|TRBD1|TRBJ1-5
TGTGCCAGCAGTTTAGGGGACAGTCATCAGCCCCAGCATTTT
CASSLGDSHQPQHF
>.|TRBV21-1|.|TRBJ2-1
TGTGCCAGCAACCAAAGGAAACTAGCGGGGACTTCGGCTTCCTACAATGAGCAGTTCTTC
CASNQRKLAGTSASYNEQFF
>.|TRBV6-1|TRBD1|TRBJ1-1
TGTGCCAGCAGAACAGGGGGGAATGAAGCTTTCTTT
CASRTGGNEAFF
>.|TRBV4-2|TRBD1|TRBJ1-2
TGTGCCAGCAGCCCTCAACCGGGACAGTTGACTAACTATGGCTACACCTTC
CASSPQPGQLTNYGYTF
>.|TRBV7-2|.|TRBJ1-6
TGTGCCAGCAGCCCGTCCCTGGCAGGCTACTCCTATAATTCACCCCTCCACTTT
CASSPSLAGYSYNSPLHF
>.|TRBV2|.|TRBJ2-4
TGTGCCAGCAAAAATGGGGGGGCGGACATTCAGTACTTC
CASKNGGADIQYF
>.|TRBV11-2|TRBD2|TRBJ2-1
TGTGCCAGCAGCTGGCCGGGACTAGAAGGTGAGCAGTTCTTC
CASSWPGLEGEQFF
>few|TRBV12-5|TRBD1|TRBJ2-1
TGTGCTAGTGGTTTGGCACCCGGGACAGGGAGCTCCTACAATGAGCAGTTCTTC
CASGLAPGTGSSYNEQFF
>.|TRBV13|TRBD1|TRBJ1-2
TGTGCCAGCAGCTCGCGGGACAGGGGGCTAGCCTTAGGCTATGGCTACACCTTC
CASSSRDRGLALGYGYTF
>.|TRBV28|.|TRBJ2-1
TGTGCCAGCAATCTCAACTGGGGAGACAATGAGCAGTTCTTC
CASNLNWGDNEQFF
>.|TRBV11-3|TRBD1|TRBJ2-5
TGTGCCAGCAGCTTAGGGCAGGGGGCAGAGACCCAGTACTTC
CASSLGQGAETQYF
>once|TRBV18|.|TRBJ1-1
TGTGCCAGCTCACCAGGGGGCATCGACACTGAAGCTTTCTTT
CASSPGGIDTEAFF
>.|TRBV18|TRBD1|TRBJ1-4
TGTGCCAGCTCACCACCGTTAGGACAGGCGTCGCCAACTAATGAAAAACTGTTTTTT
CASSPPLGQASPTNEKLFF
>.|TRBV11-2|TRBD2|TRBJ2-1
TGTGCCAGCAGCTTAGCACGGGAGGCGTACAATGAGCAGTTCTTC
CASSLAREAYNEQFF
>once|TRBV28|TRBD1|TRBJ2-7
TGTGCCAGCAGTTTAAATGTAGGGGGCGGCGAGCAGTACTTC
CASSLNVGGGEQYF